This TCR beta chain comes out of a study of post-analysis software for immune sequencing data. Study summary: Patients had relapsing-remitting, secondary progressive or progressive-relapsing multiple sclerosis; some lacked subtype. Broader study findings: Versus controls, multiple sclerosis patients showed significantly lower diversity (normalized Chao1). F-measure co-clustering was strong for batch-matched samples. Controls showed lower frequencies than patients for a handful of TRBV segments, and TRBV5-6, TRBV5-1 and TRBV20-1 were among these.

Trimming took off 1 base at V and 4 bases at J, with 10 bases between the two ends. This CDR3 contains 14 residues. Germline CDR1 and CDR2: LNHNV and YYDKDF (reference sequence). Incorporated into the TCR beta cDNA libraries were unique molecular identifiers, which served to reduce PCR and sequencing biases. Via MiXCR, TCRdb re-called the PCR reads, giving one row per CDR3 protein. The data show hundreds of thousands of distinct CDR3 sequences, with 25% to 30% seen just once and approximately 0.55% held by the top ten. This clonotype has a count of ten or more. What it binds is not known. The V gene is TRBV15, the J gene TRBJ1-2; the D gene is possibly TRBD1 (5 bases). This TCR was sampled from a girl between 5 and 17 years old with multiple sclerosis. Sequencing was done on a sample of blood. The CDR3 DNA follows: TGTGCCACCAGCAGAGGCTCGGGGCCCTATGGCTACACCTTC. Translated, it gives CATSRGSGPYGYTF.